Below, one TCR beta chain is given with its context. This entry is derived from a study of cytomegalovirus exposure and HLA in healthy donors. Primers included in the PCR were 60 Vbeta and 13 Jbeta primers. Here immunoSEQ multiplex PCR was the method, and the copy in TCRdb shows in-frame clones only, minus some. The sample lists about 210,000 clones, approximately 86% occurring once. CDR1 and CDR2 (germline): SGHNT, YENEEA. V dropped 2 bases and J dropped 6; count of bases not matched to a gene: 6. The CDR3 spans 15 residues. This chain uses TRBV11-3 with TRBJ2-5, with 10 nucleotides matching TRBD1. The sequence derives from a woman younger than 45 in good health and CMV-seronegative. The sequencing input was PBMCs. The CDR3 spells CASSLSGQGSQTQYF. Written as DNA, the CDR3 is TGTGCCAGCAGCTTATCGGGACAGGGGAGTCAGACCCAGTACTTC.